Listed below are T cell receptor beta chains from one sample, sequenced in a study of breast tumors, draining lymph nodes, adjacent tissues. Each CDR3 protein is one row after TCRdb ran MiXCR on the multiplex PCR reads. The table lists 85,000 to 120,000 distinct CDR3 sequences, less than 40% of them singletons. The specimen sequenced was axillary lymph node tissue. The receptors stem from a female donor with breast cancer. Some clones in this sample may be carry-over from other donors' samples. The CDR3 runs from the conserved cysteine through the conserved F or W. Each record gives: clone size, CDR3 length, J gene, V gene, CDR3 protein. Size is omitted from some rows. Given values are once, few, many or a class for expanded clones.

many | 18 | TRBJ2-7 | TRBV12-3/TRBV12-4 | CASSSPDRVKGSSYEQYF
many | 16 | TRBJ2-1 | TRBV6-6 | CASSHPLAGGFNEQFF
. | 15 | TRBJ2-7 | TRBV30 | CAWSADSPPGYEQYF
many | 14 | TRBJ2-7 | TRBV3-1 | CASSPQGSSYEQYF
many | 14 | TRBJ2-1 | TRBV20-1 | CSASVTSGYNEQFF
many | 12 | TRBJ2-7 | TRBV20-1 | CSAWDQSYEQYF
. | 15 | TRBJ1-2 | TRBV7-9 | CASSTPTGSNYGYTF
many | 14 | TRBJ1-2 | TRBV28 | CASTHGQGARGYTF
many | 12 | TRBJ1-2 | TRBV10-3 | CAISDRGVGYTF
many | 15 | TRBJ1-4 | TRBV18 | CASSPETATNEKLFF
few | 11 | TRBJ1-1 | TRBV11-2 | CASSDLDEAFF
many | 12 | TRBJ1-2 | TRBV3-1 | CASSQGIGGYTF
many | 13 | TRBJ2-7 | TRBV20-1 | CSARQGSRDEQYF
many | 14 | TRBJ2-1 | TRBV29-1 | CSVEGAGGFDEQFF
many | 17 | TRBJ1-6 | TRBV5-8 | CASSSDSHSTRNSPLHF